These T cell receptor beta chains were read from a single sample in a study of T-cell memory formation after mild COVID-19. TCRdb re-called the 5' RACE reads with MiXCR, one entry per CDR3 protein. This table holds more than 7,000 distinct CDR3 sequences, around 32% found once. The specimen was PBMCs or a T cell subset sorted from them (not recorded which). The receptors were gathered from an adult woman who had mild COVID-19 (a few samples of this study predate the infection). Cell type and time point are not known. Both conserved end residues are part of each CDR3. D genes are given only for firm matches. Clone size is shown for a subset of rows, as once, few, many or a class of expanded clone.

v_gene	d_gene	abundance	j_gene	CDR3nt	CDR3aa
TRBV7-2	TRBD2	.	TRBJ2-3	TGTGCCAGCAGCCCCCGGACTAGCGGGGGGGCGACAGATACGCAGTATTTT	CASSPRTSGGATDTQYF
TRBV27	TRBD1	few	TRBJ1-6	TGTGCCAGCAGGCGGGACAGGGTCGAATCACCCCTCCACTTT	CASRRDRVESPLHF
TRBV7-2	TRBD2	many	TRBJ2-7	TGTGCCAGCAGCTTAGCAAGTGGGGCGGGAGCGGATAGAGAGCAGTACTTC	CASSLASGAGADREQYF
TRBV12-1	.	many	TRBJ2-1	TGTGCCAGCAGCTCACCAGCCGGGACTAGCGAAAACAATGAGCAGTTCTTC	CASSSPAGTSENNEQFF
TRBV20-1	TRBD2	medium-sized	TRBJ2-7	TGCAGTGCTAGAGTGATTAGCGGGACTATGGACGAGCAGTACTTC	CSARVISGTMDEQYF
TRBV2	TRBD1	many	TRBJ2-7	TGTGCCAGCAGTGGGCAGGGGGAGTACGAGCAGTACTTC	CASSGQGEYEQYF
TRBV9	TRBD2	medium-sized	TRBJ2-3	TGTGCCAGCAGCCAACCCCTAGCGGGCGGCACAGATACGCAGTATTTT	CASSQPLAGGTDTQYF
TRBV6-5	.	.	TRBJ2-1	TGTGCCAGCAGAACCGGAACCGGCGGGTACAGGGAGCAGTTCTTC	CASRTGTGGYREQFF
TRBV13	.	many	TRBJ2-1	TGTGCCAGCAGCTCACAGACTTCAGGTTCTAGCTCCTACAATGAGCAGTTCTTC	CASSSQTSGSSSYNEQFF
TRBV29-1	.	.	TRBJ2-7	TGCAGCGTAACGGGACCACTCTACGAGCAGTACTTC	CSVTGPLYEQYF
TRBV7-9	.	many	TRBJ2-1	TGTGCCAGCAGCTTAGCTTTCGGCGGCGACAATGAGCAGTTCTTC	CASSLAFGGDNEQFF
TRBV7-3	.	.	TRBJ1-1	TGTGCCAGCAGCCCTGCTGGGGGATTGACAGCTTTCTTT	CASSPAGGLTAFF
TRBV13	TRBD1	many	TRBJ2-3	TGTGCCAGCAGCACCAGGGACAGTCCTGACCGAGGAGATACGCAGTATTTT	CASSTRDSPDRGDTQYF
TRBV25-1	TRBD2	many	TRBJ2-7	TGTGCCAGCTCATATAGCGGGGGGCAAGGGAACTACGAGCAGTACTTC	CASSYSGGQGNYEQYF
TRBV4-1	TRBD2	.	TRBJ2-5	TGCGCCAGCAGCCACGGGTGGCTAGCGGGGCAACAAGAGACCCAGTACTTC	CASSHGWLAGQQETQYF
TRBV19	.	many	TRBJ2-3	TGTGCCAGTAGTGACCTTTACGGGAGCACAGATACGCAGTATTTT	CASSDLYGSTDTQYF
TRBV24-1	.	medium-sized	TRBJ2-2	TGTGCCACCAGTGATTCCAGGGTATCCGGGGAGCTGTTTTTT	CATSDSRVSGELFF
TRBV12-3/TRBV12-4	TRBD1	few	TRBJ1-5	TGTGCCAGCAGTCAGGGACAGGGGGTCCTCAATCAGCCCCAGCATTTT	CASSQGQGVLNQPQHF
TRBV20-1	.	.	TRBJ2-3	TGCAGTGCCCGCAGGACAGATACGCAGTATTTT	CSARRTDTQYF